The next 3 T cell receptor beta chains were all read from a single sample in a study of CD8 T cells in Susac syndrome (dated by TCRdb to between 2018 and 2021). Library preparation used the immunoSEQ multiplex PCR assay. RNA was extracted with the RNeasy kit and about 0.5 to 1 ug was reverse transcribed using random hexamers. TCRdb reran the public reads through fastp at Q25 and MiXCR, keeping productive beta chains. Rows with a matching CDR3 protein are joined into one entry that keeps the most common DNA and genes. For this sample there are about 190,000 distinct CDR3 sequences; 95% appear just once. Of the sample, about 0.15% is held by the ten largest clones. The sequenced sample was CD8+ T cells from PBMCs. Receptor source: a human donor with Susac syndrome.

The chain recombines TRBV20-1 with TRBJ1-2, with 9 nucleotides matching TRBD1. This CDR3 is built from 14 residues. Germline values: CDR1 DFQATT, CDR2 SNEGSKA (reference sequence). Trimming at V came to 1 base and at J to 7 bases, leaving 7 bases not matched to a gene. The CDR3 reads CSARAPQGAGGYTF. DNA of the CDR3: TGCAGTGCTAGAGCCCCACAGGGGGCGGGTGGCTACACCTTC.

The chain combines TRBV18 with TRBJ1-5; D unclear. V lost 2 bases and J 1 base, leaving 9 bases between the germline ends. The CDR3 contains 15 residues. In germline, CDR1 is KGHSH, CDR2 LQKENI. CDR3 nucleotides: TGTGCCAGCTCACCATCCCGGGCAAGCAATCAGCCCCAGCATTTT. Translated, it gives CASSPSRASNQPQHF.

Written as DNA, the CDR3 is TGCAGTGCAGACATCGCAAACTATGGCTACACCTTC. Its translation: CSADIANYGYTF. This chain connects TRBV20-1 to TRBJ1-2, with D unclear. CDR3 length: 12 amino acids. V was clipped by 6 bases and J by 2 bases, with 10 bases between them. Germline-derived CDR1 and CDR2 are DFQATT and SNEGSKA (reference sequence).